These 25 T cell receptor beta chains were sequenced from one sample in a study of T cells after yellow fever vaccination. TCRdb redid the calling of the 5' RACE reads with MiXCR, one entry per CDR3 protein. There are over 300,000 distinct CDR3 sequences in the sample; roughly 6.8% occur only once, and 15% to 20% lies in the top ten. The sample was PBMCs, taken around 45 days after the first yellow fever vaccination. These receptors were taken from a man aged 18 to 29 who received the YFV17D yellow fever vaccine.

This clonotype occurred a few times. The V call is TRBV4-2, the J call TRBJ1-4; D remains unclear. The V end was cut by 0 bases, the J end by 6 bases, with 8 bases between. Germline V CDR1 and CDR2: LGHNA, YNFKEQ. The CDR3 consists of 14 residues. CDR3 bases: TGTGCCAGCAGCCAAGAAACAGTAGATGAAAAACTGTTTTTT. Amino acids: CASSQETVDEKLFF.

This clonotype was detected ten times or more. The gene calls are TRBV27 and TRBJ2-7; possibly TRBD1 for D (5 bases). The ends were cut back, 5 bases at V and 1 base at J, with 9 bases in the middle. CDR3 length: 13 amino acids. The germline CDR1 and CDR2 sequences are MNHEY and SMNVEV (reference sequence). DNA for the CDR3: TGTGCCAGCAGTGTCACAGGTTCCTACGAGCAGTACTTC. Its protein product is CASSVTGSYEQYF.

This clonotype has more than one count but fewer than ten. The rearrangement uses TRBV6-1 and TRBJ1-2; D uncertain. The CDR3 sequence is 14 residues long. The V end lost 6 bases, the J end lost 3 bases, and 14 bases lay between the germline ends. The germline CDR1 and CDR2 sequences are MNHNS and SASEGT. CDR3 bases: TGTGCCAGCAGCCTCGGTGGGCACGACTATGGCTACACCTTC. Translation gives CASSLGGHDYGYTF.

Ten or more counts support this clonotype. The CDR3 DNA reads as TGTGCCAGCAGCCAAGAGGGGCACAGGGGGCGTAACATTCAGTACTTC. Translated, it gives CASSQEGHRGRNIQYF. The chain employs TRBV4-2 and TRBJ2-4; 9 nucleotides align to TRBD1. CDR3 length: 16 amino acids. Germline values: CDR1 LGHNA, CDR2 YNFKEQ. The V gene end was trimmed by 0 bases and the J gene end by 7 bases; junction bases not matched to a gene: 7.

This sequence joins TRBV28 and TRBJ2-5, with TRBD1 as a possible D gene (5 bases). Germline V gene sequence: CDR1 MDHEN, CDR2 SYDVKM. CDR3 length: 14 amino acids. V was trimmed by 1 base and J by 7 bases, leaving 13 bases between them. CDR3 region: CASSLSRQSGTQYF. CDR3 DNA sequence: TGTGCCAGCAGTTTATCCCGACAGTCGGGGACCCAGTACTTC.

The V gene is TRBV20-1, the J gene TRBJ1-6; D unresolved. With 7 bases removed from V and 0 bases from J, the gap between germline ends came to 13 bases. The CDR3 is 15 amino acids. Germline lookup yields CDR1 DFQATT and CDR2 SNEGSKA (reference sequence). In DNA, the CDR3 is TGCAGTGTCGTGGGAGAGAGCTCCTATAATTCACCCCTCCACTTT. It is translated as CSVVGESSYNSPLHF.

This clonotype occurred a few times. The chain carries TRBV20-1 and TRBJ2-7; no clear D. This CDR3 comprises 11 residues. Germline values: CDR1 DFQATT, CDR2 SNEGSKA (reference sequence). Trimming stripped 5 bases from V and 0 bases from J, with 5 bases between. The CDR3 nucleotides read TGCAGTGCTGGAATCTCCTACGAGCAGTACTTC. It codes for CSAGISYEQYF.

This chain connects TRBV4-3 to TRBJ1-5, with D hard to call. V was clipped by 1 base and J by 6 bases, with 16 bases between them. This CDR3 has 16 amino acids. Germline assignment: CDR1 LGHNA and CDR2 YSLEER. The CDR3 DNA sequence: TGCGCCAGCAGCCAAGGCGTCGGCGTGAGTGCTCAGCCCCAGCATTTT. Amino acids: CASSQGVGVSAQPQHF.

In its sample, this clonotype was seen many times. The chain recombines TRBV7-3 with TRBJ2-3; 8 nucleotides match TRBD2. Germline lookup yields CDR1 SGHTA and CDR2 FQGTGA. CDR3 size: 16 residues. Trimming took 5 bases from V and 2 from J; bases not matched to a gene: 9. The chain's CDR3 is CASSPRGGSNTDTQYF. The CDR3 DNA reads TGTGCCAGCAGCCCCCGGGGGGGCTCCAACACAGATACGCAGTATTTT.

Only a few counts were recorded for this clonotype. The V call is TRBV7-3, the J call TRBJ2-1; TRBD2 matches at 11 bases. The germline V gene has CDR1 SGHTA and CDR2 FQGTGA. This CDR3 is 20 amino acids long. The trim removed 1 base at V and 0 bases at J, leaving 11 bases unmatched. The CDR3 sequence: CASSLIGLAGGPSSYNEQFF. The DNA of the CDR3 is TGTGCCAGCAGCTTAATAGGTCTAGCGGGGGGCCCTAGCTCCTACAATGAGCAGTTCTTC.

This chain uses TRBV20-1 with TRBJ2-7; the match to TRBD1 covers 7 bases. V gave up 5 bases and J gave up 3 bases; unmatched junction bases: 4. The germline V gene encodes CDR1 DFQATT and CDR2 SNEGSKA (reference sequence). This CDR3 contains 12 residues. CDR3 in DNA: TGCAGTGCTTACAGGGGATACTACGAGCAGTACTTC. This encodes CSAYRGYYEQYF.

To note about this clonotype: A read error may be the cause here, since a much bigger clone is one base away. This chain joins TRBV18 and TRBJ2-2; the D is unclear. The CDR3 is 15 amino acids. Per germline, CDR1 KGHSH and CDR2 LQKENI. This CDR3 is CASSPDLGNTEELFF. The CDR3 coding sequence is TGTGCCAGCTCACCAGATCTTGGCAACACCGAGGAGCTGTTTTTT.

This clonotype was observed at least ten times. The genes are TRBV6-2 or TRBV6-3 and TRBJ2-5; the match to TRBD2 covers 10 bases. V dropped 5 bases and J dropped 5; count of bases not matched to a gene: 5. Germline loops: CDR1 MNHEY, CDR2 SVGEGT. The CDR3 totals 14 residues. The CDR3 DNA sequence: TGTGCCAGCAGTCGGACTAGCGGATCGGAGACCCAGTACTTC. Amino acids: CASSRTSGSETQYF.

V and J are TRBV7-2 and TRBJ2-7; D not resolved. This CDR3 has 13 amino acids. CDR1 and CDR2 (germline): SGHTA, FQGNSA. Deletions cut 2 bases from V and 3 bases from J, with 8 bases between. The CDR3 spells CASSLKGSYEQYF. The CDR3 DNA sequence: TGTGCCAGCAGCTTAAAGGGCAGCTACGAGCAGTACTTC.

This clonotype came up a few times. This chain uses TRBV12-3 or TRBV12-4 with TRBJ2-1, with 11 bases lining up with TRBD2. The junction had 4 bases not matched to a gene; V was cut back by 6 bases and J by 3 bases. The CDR3 loop spans 15 amino acids. The CDR3 spells CASSHLAGGYNEQFF. Here the CDR3 DNA reads TGTGCCAGCAGCCACCTAGCGGGGGGCTACAATGAGCAGTTCTTC.

This clonotype was seen only a few times. J is TRBJ2-3 and V is TRBV7-6; no clear D gene. Trimming left V 5 bases short and J 6 bases short, with 9 bases between. CDR3 length: 12 amino acids. Germline V gene sequence: CDR1 SGHVS, CDR2 FNYEAQ. This CDR3 reads CASSRPFDTQYF. In DNA, the CDR3 is TGTGCCAGCAGCAGGCCGTTCGATACGCAGTATTTT.

This chain links TRBV10-3 with TRBJ2-7; maybe TRBD1 (5 bases). This CDR3 has 13 amino acids. Per germline, CDR1 ENHRY and CDR2 SYGVKD. V lost 6 bases to trimming and J lost 1 base, with 10 bases between them. In DNA, the CDR3 is TGTGCCATCAGAGACAGCCTTTCCTACGAGCAGTACGTC. This translates into CAIRDSLSYEQYV.

This chain connects TRBV12-3 or TRBV12-4 to TRBJ2-3; D ambiguous. Between the trimmed V and J ends, which lost 6 bases and 3 bases, there was a span of 10 bases. The CDR3 contains 13 residues. CDR3 region: CASRIAATDTQYF. DNA of the CDR3: TGTGCCAGCAGGATTGCGGCGACAGATACGCAGTATTTT.

This clonotype was seen repeatedly, ten times or more. The rearrangement uses TRBV7-2 and TRBJ1-1, with D unclear. The CDR3 runs 13 residues. Between the trimmed V and J ends, which lost 5 bases and 3 bases, there was a span of 10 bases. The germline gives CDR1 SGHTA, CDR2 FQGNSA. The CDR3 reads CASSPSRDTEAFF. The CDR3 region has the DNA TGTGCCAGCAGCCCCTCACGGGACACTGAAGCTTTCTTT.

This clonotype was found many times. V and J are TRBV5-1 and TRBJ1-1, with D unclear. Between the trimmed V and J ends, which lost 2 bases and 4 bases, there was a span of 12 bases. CDR3 length: 14 amino acids. Germline CDR1 reads SGHRS; CDR2 reads YFSETQ. Written as DNA, the CDR3 is TGCGCCAGCAGCTTACAAACAGTCGGCACTGAAGCTTTCTTT. Amino acid sequence: CASSLQTVGTEAFF.

The gene calls are TRBV19 and TRBJ1-5, with D perhaps TRBD1 (6 bases). V lost 8 bases, J lost 5 bases, and 22 bases lay in between. The CDR3 runs 16 residues. Germline V CDR1 and CDR2: LNHDA, SQIVND (reference sequence). CDR3 nucleotide sequence: TGTGCCAGTCAGAGGCGGTTAGGACAGCCGCATCAGCCCCAGCATTTT. Translated, it gives CASQRRLGQPHQPQHF.

The V gene is TRBV18, the J gene TRBJ2-7; D is possibly TRBD1 or TRBD2 (5 bases each). Germline values: CDR1 KGHSH, CDR2 LQKENI. V gave up 3 bases and J gave up 4 bases, with 13 bases separating them. The CDR3 is 14 amino acids. The CDR3 loop reads CASSPRKGTYEQYF. The CDR3 nucleotides are TGTGCCAGCTCACCTCGGAAAGGGACGTACGAGCAGTACTTC. Looking up the rest from reference TRBV18 and TRBJ2-7 gives the full variable domain: NAGVMQNPRHLVRRRGQEARLRCSPMKGHSHVYWYRQLPEEGLKFMVYLQKENIIDESGMPKERFSAEFPKEGPSILRIQQVVRGDSAAYFCASSPRKGTYEQYFGPGTRLTVT.

The V and J genes are TRBV7-3 and TRBJ2-3; the D gene could be TRBD1 or TRBD2 (6 bases each). The CDR3 is 16 amino acids. The germline V gene has CDR1 SGHTA and CDR2 FQGTGA. Trimming pared 4 bases from V and 1 base from J, leaving 15 bases between. The CDR3 nucleotides read TGTGCCAGCAGCTCTGATGGGGGGCCCGGCACAGATACGCAGTATTTT. Translated, it gives CASSSDGGPGTDTQYF. The variable domain in full, with the rest retrieved from reference TRBV7-3 and TRBJ2-3, is GAGVSQTPSNKVTEKGKYVELRCDPISGHTALYWYRQSLGQGPEFLIYFQGTGAADDSGLPNDRFFAVRPEGSVSTLKIQRTERGDSAVYLCASSSDGGPGTDTQYFGPGTRLTVL.

The gene calls are TRBV3-1 and TRBJ1-4; D is undetermined. The CDR3 has 13 residues. Per the germline V gene, CDR1 is LGHDT and CDR2 is YNNKEL (reference sequence). V dropped 4 bases and J dropped 9 bases, with 12 bases sitting between them. This CDR3 reads CASSLGSLQKLFF. The CDR3 DNA reads TGTGCCAGCAGCCTGGGGAGTCTTCAAAAACTGTTTTTT.

This clonotype was counted only a few times. The rearrangement links TRBV6-6 to TRBJ2-7; D unclear. The germline V gene encodes CDR1 MNHNY and CDR2 SVGAGI (reference sequence). Trimming removed 2 bases at V and 5 bases at J, with 4 bases between. This CDR3 spans 11 amino acids. The CDR3 DNA reads TGTGCCAGCAGTTACGGACACGAGCAGTACTTC. Its translation: CASSYGHEQYF.